Given below is one TCR beta chain in context. These data come from a study of blood T cell repertoires in COVID-19. Study-wide context: Two consecutive negative NP/OP PCR tests, clearance, or resolved symptoms defined Cohort 3 recovery. The cDNA or gDNA used as material had been derived from T cells, B-cell-depleted T cells, or PBMCs.

Authors' methods: Amplification from reference gene primers served as the basis for estimated nucleated cell counts. The method was immunoSEQ multiplex PCR; TCRdb's version includes in-frame clones alone and lacks a portion of them. The V and J calls and clone size are taken from that table; D and trimming were inferred from the DNA. Of approximately 250,000 clones listed, around 90% are singletons. The CDR3 has 17 residues. V was pared by 4 bases and J by 4 bases, with 13 bases of the junction left unmatched. CDR1 is ENHRY, CDR2 SYGVKD, per germline. The clonotype originates from an older woman in a cohort exposed to, infected with or recovered from COVID-19 (not recorded which). Sequencing used PBMCs or T cells enriched from blood (not recorded which). The rearrangement uses TRBV10-3 and TRBJ2-5; 9 nucleotides agree with TRBD2. CDR3 region: CAISAQRAGGSTETQYF. In nucleotides, the CDR3 is TGTGCCATCAGTGCGCAAAGGGCGGGAGGGTCAACAGAGACCCAGTACTTC.